Presented here are 27 T cell receptor beta chains from one specimen sequenced in a study of patients and donors after allogeneic stem cell transplantation. MiXCR, applied by TCRdb to the RT-PCR reads, yields one record per CDR3 protein. The repertoire consists of around 160,000 distinct CDR3 sequences, with around 28% occurring once and the leading ten covering under 3.5%. The sequenced material came from blood, either unsorted or a sorted T cell fraction (not recorded which). These receptors all stem from a human donor who was either an allogeneic HSCT recipient or a stem cell or donor lymphocyte infusion donor (not recorded which). It is not recorded whose cells these are; they may come from a transplant donor.

This clonotype appeared a few times. The chain carries TRBV20-1 and TRBJ2-7, with TRBD1 matching 11 bases. Trimming took 4 bases from V and 2 from J; bases not matched to a gene: 1. This CDR3 is 13 amino acids long. CDR1 and CDR2 from the germline V gene are DFQATT and SNEGSKA (reference sequence). CDR3 loop: CSAMGQGAYEQYF. CDR3 bases: TGCAGTGCTATGGGACAGGGGGCCTACGAGCAGTACTTC.

This clonotype was recorded a few times. The V and J genes are TRBV12-3 or TRBV12-4 and TRBJ2-1; 8 nucleotides agree with TRBD2. The length of the CDR3 is 14 residues. Trimming took 6 bases from V and 4 from J; bases not matched to a gene: 5. The CDR3 loop reads CASSPGLGYNEQFF. The CDR3 DNA is TGTGCCAGCAGCCCGGGACTAGGTTACAATGAGCAGTTCTTC.

This clonotype has at least ten counts. V gene TRBV12-3 or TRBV12-4 combines with J gene TRBJ1-1; the D gene is possibly TRBD1 (5 bases). This CDR3 has 15 residues. The ends were cut back, 6 bases at V and 1 base at J, with 15 bases in the middle. CDR3 DNA sequence: TGTGCCAGCAGCCCGCCTTGGGACTCGAACACTGAAGCTTTCTTT. This encodes CASSPPWDSNTEAFF.

This clonotype occurred a few times. V is TRBV24-1 and J is TRBJ2-1; D is unresolved. Trimming shortened V by 5 bases and J by 9 bases, and 16 bases separated the two germline ends. Germline CDR1 KGHDR, CDR2 SFDVKD. The CDR3 loop spans 14 amino acids. CDR3 in DNA: TGTGCCACCAGTGGTGCGGACGTGCAAGGTGAGCAGTTCTTC. Translation gives CATSGADVQGEQFF.

The rearrangement links TRBV7-9 to TRBJ2-7, with 8 bases aligning to TRBD1. The V and J ends lost 7 bases and 5 bases, in that order; junction bases with no gene match: 4. From germline, CDR1 is SEHNR and CDR2 FQNEAQ (reference sequence). The CDR3 consists of 12 residues. The CDR3 DNA reads TGTGCCAGCACCGGGACAGGTAACGAGCAGTACTTC. Its protein is CASTGTGNEQYF.

This clonotype occurred many times. This chain connects TRBV3-1 to TRBJ1-2, with a weak D call TRBD1 (6 bases). Germline assignment: CDR1 LGHDT and CDR2 YNNKEL (reference sequence). The CDR3 sequence is 16 residues long. Trimming left V 4 bases short and J 2 bases short, with 17 bases between. The CDR3 protein is CASSLDTGQKNYGYTF. CDR3 coding DNA: TGTGCCAGCAGCCTAGATACCGGACAGAAGAACTATGGCTACACCTTC.

At least ten counts were recorded for this clonotype. The chain has TRBV7-2 and TRBJ2-1, with 11 bases fitting TRBD2. Germline V gene lookup returns CDR1 SGHTA and CDR2 FQGNSA. The ends lost 3 bases at V and 4 bases at J; junction bases unmatched: 2. The CDR3 covers 15 residues. CDR3 in DNA: TGTGCCAGCAGCTTGCTAGCGGGAGGTTACAATGAGCAGTTCTTC. This gives the protein CASSLLAGGYNEQFF. Using reference TRBV7-2 and TRBJ2-1 for the parts outside the CDR3, the full variable domain is GAGVSQSPSNKVTEKGKDVELRCDPISGHTALYWYRQSLGQGLEFLIYFQGNSAPDKSGLPSDRFSAERTGGSVSTLTIQRTQQEDSAVYLCASSLLAGGYNEQFFGPGTRLTVL.

This clonotype was picked up a small number of times. This chain uses TRBV30 with TRBJ1-6; D is ambiguous. The germline gives CDR1 GTSNPN, CDR2 SVGIG (reference sequence). V shed 2 bases and J shed 10 bases, with 6 bases lying between them. CDR3 size: 11 residues. CDR3 in DNA: TGTGCCTGGAGTTTGAGCTCACCCCTCCACTTT. It yields the protein CAWSLSSPLHF.

V gene TRBV20-1 combines with J gene TRBJ2-3; 7 bases match TRBD1. Germline V gives CDR1 DFQATT, CDR2 SNEGSKA (reference sequence). CDR3 size: 13 residues. Trimming cost V 6 bases and J 6 bases; bases outside gene matches: 9. In DNA, the CDR3 is TGCAGTGCACCGGGACAGCACGGGGATACGCAGTATTTT. Encoded protein: CSAPGQHGDTQYF.

V gene TRBV20-1 combines with J gene TRBJ2-7; tentatively, D is TRBD1 or TRBD2 (7 bases each). Germline assignment: CDR1 DFQATT and CDR2 SNEGSKA (reference sequence). The CDR3 sequence is 11 residues long. Here the CDR3 DNA reads TGCAGCCCCGACAGGGAGGGCGAGCAGTACTTC. This encodes CSPDREGEQYF.

The rearrangement joins TRBV5-1 to TRBJ1-2; D is unresolved. This CDR3 contains 15 residues. CDR1 SGHRS and CDR2 YFSETQ come from the germline V gene. V was shortened by 4 bases and J by 4 bases, with 17 bases between the two germline ends. Here the CDR3 reads CASSPGWGGGYGYTF. For the CDR3, the DNA is TGCGCCAGCAGCCCAGGCTGGGGTGGCGGCTATGGCTACACCTTC.

This clonotype turned up a few times. The rearrangement uses TRBV25-1 and TRBJ1-5; D may be TRBD1 (5 bases). V lost 5 bases, J lost 9 bases, and 17 bases lay in between. Germline CDR1 MGHDK, CDR2 SYGVNS. The CDR3 covers 14 residues. The CDR3 sequence: CASSPGTARLPQHF. CDR3 DNA: TGTGCCAGCAGTCCTGGGACGGCCAGATTGCCCCAGCATTTT.

This clonotype was detected many times. The chain carries TRBV6-1 and TRBJ1-1; TRBD1 matches at 11 bases. Germline CDR1 is MNHNS and CDR2 is SASEGT. Germline trimming cut 8 bases from V and 1 base from J; bases unmatched to any gene: 6. The CDR3 length is 15 residues. The DNA of the CDR3 is TGTGCCAGCGGGGGACAGGGGGACGGGAACACTGAAGCTTTCTTT. Its protein is CASGGQGDGNTEAFF.

The chain's CDR3 is CASSLRDLGPGEQFF. Written as DNA, the CDR3 is TGCGCCAGCAGCTTGAGGGACCTAGGGCCGGGTGAGCAGTTCTTC. The chain links TRBV5-1 to TRBJ2-1; D may match TRBD1 or TRBD2 (5 bases each). Germline values: CDR1 SGHRS, CDR2 YFSETQ. The CDR3 has 15 amino acids. V was pared by 1 base and J by 9 bases, with 17 bases between. The full variable domain, its missing parts supplied by reference TRBV5-1 and TRBJ2-1, is KAGVTQTPRYLIKTRGQQVTLSCSPISGHRSVSWYQQTPGQGLQFLFEYFSETQRNKGNFPGRFSGRQFSNSRSEMNVSTLELGDSALYLCASSLRDLGPGEQFFGPGTRLTVL.

The chain uses TRBV7-3 and TRBJ1-1, with D unresolved. The CDR3 covers 13 residues. Trimming took 6 bases from V and 4 from J, leaving 12 bases between them. In germline, CDR1 is SGHTA, CDR2 FQGTGA. The CDR3 here is CASRYSEVTEAFF. The CDR3 bases are TGTGCCAGCAGATACTCTGAGGTCACTGAAGCTTTCTTT.

This clonotype was counted between two and nine times. V usage is TRBV2 and J usage is TRBJ1-1; D possibly corresponds to TRBD1 (6 bases). Trimming stripped 9 bases from V and 1 base from J, with 15 bases between. The CDR3 is 14 amino acids. The germline gives CDR1 SNHLY, CDR2 FYNNEI. Here the CDR3 reads CARLFIQGNTEAFF. The CDR3 DNA sequence: TGTGCCAGACTTTTTATACAGGGGAACACTGAAGCTTTCTTT. Filled out from reference TRBV2 and TRBJ1-1, the complete variable domain reads EPEVTQTPSHQVTQMGQEVILRCVPISNHLYFYWYRQILGQKVEFLVSFYNNEISEKSEIFDDQFSVERPDGSNFTLKIRSTKLEDSAMYFCARLFIQGNTEAFFGQGTRLTVV.

This clonotype was found a few times. J is TRBJ1-1 and V is TRBV28, with D unresolved. The germline V gene has CDR1 MDHEN and CDR2 SYDVKM. Deletions cut 10 bases from V and 1 base from J, with 7 bases between. The CDR3 sequence is 11 residues long. The CDR3 region is CATLQNTEAFF. The CDR3, as DNA: TGTGCCACCCTCCAGAACACTGAAGCTTTCTTT.

The chain links TRBV5-1 to TRBJ2-7; the match to TRBD1 covers 9 bases. The CDR3 loop spans 15 amino acids. The V gene's germline CDR1 is SGHRS and CDR2 YFSETQ. V dropped 0 bases and J dropped 5; count of bases not matched to a gene: 6. This chain's CDR3 is CASSLALGQGNEQYF. Here the CDR3 DNA reads TGCGCCAGCAGCTTGGCCTTGGGACAGGGCAACGAGCAGTACTTC.

Only a few counts were recorded for this clonotype. V usage is TRBV20-1 and J usage is TRBJ2-2, with TRBD1 as a possible D gene (6 bases). CDR3 length: 14 residues. Per germline, CDR1 DFQATT and CDR2 SNEGSKA (reference sequence). Trimming stripped 4 bases from V and 4 bases from J, with 13 bases between. This CDR3 reads CSATGHSFTGELFF. CDR3 sequence (DNA): TGCAGTGCTACGGGACACTCCTTCACCGGGGAGCTGTTTTTT.

The chain combines TRBV20-1 with TRBJ2-3; D might be TRBD2 (6 bases). This CDR3 contains 15 residues. V lost 0 bases, J lost 1 base, and 11 bases lay in between. Per the germline V gene, CDR1 is DFQATT and CDR2 is SNEGSKA (reference sequence). The CDR3, as DNA: TGCAGTGCTAGAGATCCCAAGCGGGGCACAGATACGCAGTATTTT. Translation: CSARDPKRGTDTQYF.

This clonotype was seen a few times. The gene calls are TRBV6-2 or TRBV6-3 and TRBJ1-1; D is unclear. The V end was cut by 2 bases, the J end by 0 bases, with 7 bases between. CDR3 length equals 14 residues. CDR1 and CDR2 (germline): MNHEY, SVGEGT. The CDR3 DNA sequence: TGTGCCAGCAGTTACGGCAGGATGAACACTGAAGCTTTCTTT. Amino acid sequence: CASSYGRMNTEAFF.

This clonotype occurred many times. This chain links TRBV7-9 with TRBJ1-2, with D perhaps matching TRBD1 (5 bases). The germline V gene has CDR1 SEHNR and CDR2 FQNEAQ (reference sequence). Trimming pared 4 bases from V and 0 bases from J, leaving 15 bases between. This CDR3 has 16 residues. This CDR3 is CASSSFGAGSNYGYTF. The CDR3 DNA follows: TGTGCCAGCAGCTCCTTCGGGGCAGGGTCTAACTATGGCTACACCTTC.

This clonotype was seen a few times. The chain employs TRBV5-1 and TRBJ2-7; 15 bases line up with TRBD2. V lost 4 bases, J lost 7 bases, and 9 bases stayed unmatched. CDR1 SGHRS and CDR2 YFSETQ come from the germline V gene. The CDR3 consists of 16 residues. CDR3 DNA sequence: TGCGCCAGCAGCCTACGGGGACTAGCGGGGGGAGAGGAGCAGTACTTC. It yields the protein CASSLRGLAGGEEQYF.

The V and J genes are TRBV7-8 and TRBJ1-1; 9 bases map to TRBD1. V lost 5 bases and J lost 4; bases outside the gene matches: 11. This CDR3 is built from 16 residues. In germline, CDR1 is SGHVS, CDR2 FQNEAQ. CDR3 DNA sequence: TGTGCCAGCAGCACCCGGGACAGGGAGGAAGGCACTGAAGCTTTCTTT. The encoded protein is CASSTRDREEGTEAFF.

This chain uses TRBV11-3 with TRBJ2-1, with D perhaps being TRBD1 or TRBD2 (5 bases each). CDR1 is SGHNT and CDR2 is YENEEA in the germline V gene. CDR3 length: 16 residues. V lost 1 base, J lost 4 bases, and 14 bases lay in between. The CDR3 DNA sequence: TGTGCCAGCAGCTTAGTAGGGGACGACCCATACAATGAGCAGTTCTTC. It codes for CASSLVGDDPYNEQFF.

This clonotype appeared a single time. A junction end diverges from the germline sequence, so it may reflect a read error. This rearrangement joins TRBV9 to TRBJ2-1; no definite D call. The CDR3 consists of 12 residues. The germline V gene has CDR1 SGDLS and CDR2 YYNGEE. The CDR3 DNA is TGTGCCACCAGCGTAGACCAAAATGAGCAGTTCTTC. Translation gives CATSVDQNEQFF. The full variable domain, in which reference TRBV9 and TRBJ2-1 provide the parts outside the CDR3, is DSGVTQTPKHLITATGQRVTLRCSPRSGDLSVYWYQQSLDQGLQFLIQYYNGEERAKGNILERFSAQQFPDLHSELNLSSLELGDSALYFCATSVDQNEQFFGPGTRLTVL.

The table lists this clonotype with a few counts. The gene calls are TRBV29-1 and TRBJ1-2; no clear D. V lost 5 bases and J lost 6, with 10 bases in between. The CDR3 runs to 11 residues. The V gene's germline CDR1 is SQVTM and CDR2 ANQGSEA. The CDR3, as DNA: TGCAGCGTTAAGGGAGGGAATGGCTACACCTTC. The encoded protein is CSVKGGNGYTF. Full variable domain (rest looked up from reference TRBV29-1 and TRBJ1-2): SAVISQKPSRDICQRGTSLTIQCQVDSQVTMMFWYRQQPGQSLTLIATANQGSEATYESGFVIDKFPISRPNLTFSTLTVSNMSPEDSSIYLCSVKGGNGYTFGSGTRLTVV.